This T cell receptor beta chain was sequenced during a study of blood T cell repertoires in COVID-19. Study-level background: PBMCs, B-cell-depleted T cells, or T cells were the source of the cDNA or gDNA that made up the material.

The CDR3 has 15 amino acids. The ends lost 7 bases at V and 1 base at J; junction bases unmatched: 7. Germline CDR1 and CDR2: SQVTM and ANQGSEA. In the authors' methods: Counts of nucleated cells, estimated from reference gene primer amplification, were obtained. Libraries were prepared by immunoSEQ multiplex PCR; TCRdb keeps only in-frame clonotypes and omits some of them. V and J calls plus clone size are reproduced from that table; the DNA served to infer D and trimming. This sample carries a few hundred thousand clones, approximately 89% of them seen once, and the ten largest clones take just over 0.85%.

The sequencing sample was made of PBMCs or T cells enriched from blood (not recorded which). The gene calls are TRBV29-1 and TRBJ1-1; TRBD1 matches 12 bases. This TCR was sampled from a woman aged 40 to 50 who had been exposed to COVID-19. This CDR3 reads CSAGTGGARNTEAFF. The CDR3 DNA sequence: TGCAGCGCCGGGACAGGGGGCGCGAGGAACACTGAAGCTTTCTTT.